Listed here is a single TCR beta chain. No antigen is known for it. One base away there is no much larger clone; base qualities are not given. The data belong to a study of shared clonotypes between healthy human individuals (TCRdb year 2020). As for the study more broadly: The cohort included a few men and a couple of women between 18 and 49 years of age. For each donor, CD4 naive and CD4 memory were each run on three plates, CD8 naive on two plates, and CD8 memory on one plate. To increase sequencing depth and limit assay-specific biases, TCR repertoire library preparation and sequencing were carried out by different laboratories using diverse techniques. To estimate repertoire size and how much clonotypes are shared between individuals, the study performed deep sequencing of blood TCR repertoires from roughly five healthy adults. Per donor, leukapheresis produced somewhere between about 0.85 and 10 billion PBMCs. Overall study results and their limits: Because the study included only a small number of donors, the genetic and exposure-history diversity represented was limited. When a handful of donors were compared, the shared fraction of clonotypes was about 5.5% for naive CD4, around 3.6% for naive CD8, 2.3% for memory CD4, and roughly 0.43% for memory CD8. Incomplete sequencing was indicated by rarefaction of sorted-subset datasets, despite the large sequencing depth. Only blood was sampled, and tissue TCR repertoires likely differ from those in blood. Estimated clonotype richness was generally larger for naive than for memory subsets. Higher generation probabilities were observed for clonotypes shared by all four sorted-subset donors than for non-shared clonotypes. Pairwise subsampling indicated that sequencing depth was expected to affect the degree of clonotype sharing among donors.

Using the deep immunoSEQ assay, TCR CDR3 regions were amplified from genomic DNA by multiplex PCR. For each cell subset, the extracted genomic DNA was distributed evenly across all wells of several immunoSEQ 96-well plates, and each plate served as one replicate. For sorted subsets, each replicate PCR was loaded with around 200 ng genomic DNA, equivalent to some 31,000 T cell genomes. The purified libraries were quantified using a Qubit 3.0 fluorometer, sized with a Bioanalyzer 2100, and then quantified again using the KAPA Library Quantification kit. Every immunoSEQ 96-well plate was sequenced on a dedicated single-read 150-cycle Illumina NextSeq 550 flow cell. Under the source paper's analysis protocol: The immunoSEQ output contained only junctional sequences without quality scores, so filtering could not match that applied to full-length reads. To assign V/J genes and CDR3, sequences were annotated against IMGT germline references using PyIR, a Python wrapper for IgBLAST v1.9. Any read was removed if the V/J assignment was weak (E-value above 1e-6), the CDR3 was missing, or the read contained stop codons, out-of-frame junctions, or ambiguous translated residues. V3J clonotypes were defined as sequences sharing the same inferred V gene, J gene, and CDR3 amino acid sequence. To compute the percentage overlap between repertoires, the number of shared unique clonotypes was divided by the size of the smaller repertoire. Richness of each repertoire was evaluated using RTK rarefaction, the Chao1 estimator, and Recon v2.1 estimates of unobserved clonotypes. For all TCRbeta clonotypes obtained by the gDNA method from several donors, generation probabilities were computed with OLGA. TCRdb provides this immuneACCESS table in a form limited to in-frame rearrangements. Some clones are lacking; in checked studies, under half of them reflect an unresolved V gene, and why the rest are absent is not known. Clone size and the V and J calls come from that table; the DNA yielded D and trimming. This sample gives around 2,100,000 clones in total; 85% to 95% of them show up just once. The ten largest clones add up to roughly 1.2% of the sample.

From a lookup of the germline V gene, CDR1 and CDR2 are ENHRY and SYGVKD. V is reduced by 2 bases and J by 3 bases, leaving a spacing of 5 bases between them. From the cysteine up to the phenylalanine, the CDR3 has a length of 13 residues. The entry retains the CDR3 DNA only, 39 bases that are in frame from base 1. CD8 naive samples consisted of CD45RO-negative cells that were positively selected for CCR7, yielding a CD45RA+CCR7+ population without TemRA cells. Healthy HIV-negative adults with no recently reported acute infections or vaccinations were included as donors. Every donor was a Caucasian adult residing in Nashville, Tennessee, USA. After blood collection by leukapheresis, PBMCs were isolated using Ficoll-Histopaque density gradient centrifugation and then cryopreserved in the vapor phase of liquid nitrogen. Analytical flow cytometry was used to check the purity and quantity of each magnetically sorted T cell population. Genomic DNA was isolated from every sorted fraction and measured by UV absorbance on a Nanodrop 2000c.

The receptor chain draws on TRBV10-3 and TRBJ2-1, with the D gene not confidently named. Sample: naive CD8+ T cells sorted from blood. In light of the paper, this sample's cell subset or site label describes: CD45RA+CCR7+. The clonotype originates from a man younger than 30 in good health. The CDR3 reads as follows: CAISETNYNEQFF. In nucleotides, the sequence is TGTGCCATCAGTGAGACAAACTACAATGAGCAGTTCTTC.